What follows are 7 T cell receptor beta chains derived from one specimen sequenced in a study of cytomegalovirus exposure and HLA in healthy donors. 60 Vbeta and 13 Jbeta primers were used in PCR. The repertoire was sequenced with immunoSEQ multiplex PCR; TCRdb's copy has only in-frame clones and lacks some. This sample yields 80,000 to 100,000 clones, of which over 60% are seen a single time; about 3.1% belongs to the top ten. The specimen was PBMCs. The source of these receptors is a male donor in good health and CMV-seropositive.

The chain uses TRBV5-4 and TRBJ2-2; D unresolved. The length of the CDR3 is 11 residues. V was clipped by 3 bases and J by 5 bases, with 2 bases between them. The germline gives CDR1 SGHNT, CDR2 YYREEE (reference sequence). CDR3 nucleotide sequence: TGTGCCAGCAGCTCTACCGGGGAGCTGTTTTTT. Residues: CASSSTGELFF. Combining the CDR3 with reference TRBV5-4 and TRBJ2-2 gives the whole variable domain ETGVTQSPTHLIKTRGQQVTLRCSSQSGHNTVSWYQQALGQGPQFIFQYYREEENGRGNFPPRFSGLQFPNYSSELNVNALELDDSALYLCASSSTGELFFGEGSRLTVL.

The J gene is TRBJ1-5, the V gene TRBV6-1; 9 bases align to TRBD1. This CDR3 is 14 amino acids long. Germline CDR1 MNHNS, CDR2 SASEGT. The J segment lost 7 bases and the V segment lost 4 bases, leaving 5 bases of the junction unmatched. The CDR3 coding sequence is TGTGCCAGCAGTGTGGACAGGGGCGGGCAGCCCCAGCATTTT. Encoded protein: CASSVDRGGQPQHF.

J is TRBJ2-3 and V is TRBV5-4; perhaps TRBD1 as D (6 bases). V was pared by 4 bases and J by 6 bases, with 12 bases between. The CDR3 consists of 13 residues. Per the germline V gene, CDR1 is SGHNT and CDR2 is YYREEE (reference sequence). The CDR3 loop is CASSLRQEDTQYF. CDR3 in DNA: TGTGCCAGCAGCCTAAGACAGGAGGATACGCAGTATTTT.

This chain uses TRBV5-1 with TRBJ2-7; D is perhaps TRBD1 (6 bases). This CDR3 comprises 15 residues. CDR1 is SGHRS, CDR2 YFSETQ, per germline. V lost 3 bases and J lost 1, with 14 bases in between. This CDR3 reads CASSSDQGISYEQYF. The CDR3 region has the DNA TGCGCCAGCAGCTCTGACCAGGGGATATCCTACGAGCAGTACTTC.

CDR3 loop: CASSYSGQVNQPQHF. CDR3 DNA: TGTGCCAGCAGTTATTCTGGACAGGTCAATCAGCCCCAGCATTTT. This rearrangement joins TRBV6-5 to TRBJ1-5, with 7 bases fitting TRBD1. The CDR3 totals 15 residues. Germline V gene lookup returns CDR1 MNHEY and CDR2 SVGAGI. J was trimmed by 3 bases and V by 3 bases; bases with no gene match: 5.

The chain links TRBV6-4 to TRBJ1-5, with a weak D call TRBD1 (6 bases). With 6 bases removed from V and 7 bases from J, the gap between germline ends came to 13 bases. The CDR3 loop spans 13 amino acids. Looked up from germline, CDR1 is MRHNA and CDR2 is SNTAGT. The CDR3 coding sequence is TGTGCCAGCAGCCAGGGGAGAAACCAGCCCCAGCATTTT. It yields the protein CASSQGRNQPQHF.

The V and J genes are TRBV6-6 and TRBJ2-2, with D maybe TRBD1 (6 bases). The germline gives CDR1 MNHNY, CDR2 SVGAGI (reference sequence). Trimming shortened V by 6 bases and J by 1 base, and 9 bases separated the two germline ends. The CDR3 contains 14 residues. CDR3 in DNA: TGTGCCAGCAGATCGGGACAGAACACCGGGGAGCTGTTTTTT. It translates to CASRSGQNTGELFF.